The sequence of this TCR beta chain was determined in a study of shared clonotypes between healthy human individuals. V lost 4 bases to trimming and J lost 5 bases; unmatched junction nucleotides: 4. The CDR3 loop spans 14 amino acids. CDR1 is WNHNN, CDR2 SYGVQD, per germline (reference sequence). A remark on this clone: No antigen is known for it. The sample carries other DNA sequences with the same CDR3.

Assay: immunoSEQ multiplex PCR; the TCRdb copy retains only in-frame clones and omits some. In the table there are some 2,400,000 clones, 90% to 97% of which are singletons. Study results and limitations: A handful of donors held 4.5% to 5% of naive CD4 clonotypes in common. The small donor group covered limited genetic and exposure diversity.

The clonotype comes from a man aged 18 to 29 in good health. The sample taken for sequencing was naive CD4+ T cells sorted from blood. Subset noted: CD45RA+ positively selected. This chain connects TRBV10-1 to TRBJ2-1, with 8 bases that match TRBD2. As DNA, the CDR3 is TGCGCCAGCAGTGGATCGGGAGGGAACAATGAGCAGTTCTTC. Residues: CASSGSGGNNEQFF.